One and the same sample provided the 28 T cell receptor beta chains below, sequenced in a study of T cells in Graves' hyperthyroidism and ophthalmopathy. Template material for amplifying TCR beta CDR3 regions consisted of RNA transcripts. During a first-round RT-PCR of the TCR CDR3, the HTBI primer set was used. Via MiXCR, TCRdb re-called the multiplex PCR reads, giving one row per CDR3 protein. This sample has about 420,000 distinct CDR3 sequences, with around 15% found just once. The sequencing sample was made of blood. The receptors originated from a woman between 18 and 30 years old with Graves' hyperthyroidism.

This clonotype appeared many times. The genes are TRBV3-1 and TRBJ2-3, with unresolved D. V dropped 4 bases and J dropped 2 bases, with 10 bases sitting between them. CDR3 length: 14 residues. The germline gives CDR1 LGHDT, CDR2 YNNKEL (reference sequence). The chain's CDR3 is CASSPSDYTDTQYF. The CDR3 DNA sequence: TGTGCCAGCAGCCCCAGTGATTACACAGATACGCAGTATTTT.

This chain joins TRBV5-4 and TRBJ1-1, with 7 bases that match TRBD1. Germline CDR1 is SGHNT and CDR2 is YYREEE (reference sequence). The CDR3 extends over 15 amino acids. Germline trimming cut 4 bases from V and 1 base from J; bases unmatched to any gene: 7. As DNA, the CDR3 is TGTGCCAGCAGCCCCGGACAGGTTGGGAACACTGAAGCTTTCTTT. This translates into CASSPGQVGNTEAFF.

This clonotype was detected a few times. The chain links TRBV7-2 to TRBJ1-4; 7 bases map to TRBD1. V gave up 6 bases and J gave up 3 bases; unmatched junction bases: 4. Germline assignment: CDR1 SGHTA and CDR2 FQGNSA. The CDR3 is 14 residues long. CDR3: CASRQGRANEKLFF. The CDR3 bases are TGTGCCAGCAGACAGGGGAGGGCTAATGAAAAACTGTTTTTT. The full variable domain, its missing parts supplied by reference TRBV7-2 and TRBJ1-4, is GAGVSQSPSNKVTEKGKDVELRCDPISGHTALYWYRQSLGQGLEFLIYFQGNSAPDKSGLPSDRFSAERTGGSVSTLTIQRTQQEDSAVYLCASRQGRANEKLFFGSGTQLSVL.

This clonotype has only one observation. A much larger clone differs by one base, so this may be a read error. The chain has TRBV14 and TRBJ2-1, with unresolved D. CDR3 length equals 16 residues. The V and J ends lost 0 bases and 6 bases respectively, with 15 bases between them. Germline assignment: CDR1 SGHDN and CDR2 FVKESK. For the CDR3, the DNA is TGTGCCAGCAGCCAAGAGCGAGCGAGAGTACTCAATGAGCAGTTCTTC. It codes for CASSQERARVLNEQFF.

This clonotype came up many times. The chain recombines TRBV29-1 with TRBJ2-3, with 11 bases identical to TRBD2. The length of the CDR3 is 13 residues. V lost 7 bases and J lost 4; bases outside the gene matches: 4. The germline CDR1 and CDR2 sequences are SQVTM and ANQGSEA. The CDR3 DNA follows: TGCAGCGGTAAACTAGCGGGAGCAGATACGCAGTATTTT. It yields the protein CSGKLAGADTQYF.

This clonotype has at least ten counts. The V gene is TRBV20-1, the J gene TRBJ2-1; TRBD2 agrees at 13 bases. The V and J ends lost 6 bases and 4 bases, in that order; junction bases with no gene match: 3. This CDR3 spans 14 amino acids. Per germline, CDR1 DFQATT and CDR2 SNEGSKA (reference sequence). In nucleotides, the CDR3 is TGCAGTGCGGCACTAGCGGGGGGGTACAATGAGCAGTTCTTC. Translating gives CSAALAGGYNEQFF.

Ten or more counts support this clonotype. The rearrangement uses TRBV6-1 and TRBJ2-2, with TRBD2 matching 15 bases. V was clipped by 6 bases and J by 5 bases; unmatched bases: 4. CDR3 size: 16 residues. Germline V gives CDR1 MNHNS, CDR2 SASEGT. The CDR3 DNA sequence: TGTGCCAGCAGCACGGGACTAGCGGGAGGAACCGGGGAGCTGTTTTTT. It encodes CASSTGLAGGTGELFF.

This clonotype came up many times. The CDR3 DNA follows: TGTGCCAGCAGCTCAGGGTATCAGCCCCAGCATTTT. It is translated as CASSSGYQPQHF. The chain is built from TRBV3-1 and TRBJ1-5, with a weak D call TRBD1 (5 bases). Germline V gene sequence: CDR1 LGHDT, CDR2 YNNKEL (reference sequence). V was trimmed by 5 bases and J by 5 bases, leaving 7 bases between them. This CDR3 region has 12 residues.

The chain has TRBV20-1 and TRBJ2-7, with D tentatively TRBD2 (6 bases). Trimming shortened V by 3 bases and J by 1 base, and 13 bases separated the two germline ends. CDR1 is DFQATT, CDR2 SNEGSKA, per germline (reference sequence). CDR3 size: 14 residues. The CDR3 reads CSASGMAGSYEQYF. The CDR3 nucleotides read TGCAGTGCTAGCGGTATGGCGGGGTCCTACGAGCAGTACTTC.

This clonotype has a count of ten or more. The chain carries TRBV5-1 and TRBJ2-7, with 9 bases lining up with TRBD2. This CDR3 has 16 residues. Unmatched junction bases numbered 12, after V lost 4 bases and J lost 4 bases. CDR1 is SGHRS, CDR2 YFSETQ, per germline. CDR3: CASSPATSGGLYEQYF. The CDR3 DNA reads TGCGCCAGCAGCCCCGCGACTAGCGGAGGACTATACGAGCAGTACTTC.

This clonotype was found a few times. V usage is TRBV2 and J usage is TRBJ1-5; 7 bases are a match to TRBD1. This CDR3 is 15 amino acids long. CDR1 is SNHLY, CDR2 FYNNEI, per germline. The V gene end was trimmed by 5 bases and the J gene end by 1 base; junction bases not matched to a gene: 5. CDR3 DNA: TGTGCCAGCAGTCAGATGGACAGGAGCAATCAGCCCCAGCATTTT. It encodes CASSQMDRSNQPQHF.

This clonotype was seen just once. The V gene is TRBV19, the J gene TRBJ1-6; D is unclear. CDR3 length: 13 amino acids. V shed 9 bases and J shed 5 bases, with 11 bases lying between them. From germline, CDR1 is LNHDA and CDR2 SQIVND (reference sequence). CDR3 nucleotides: TGTGCCAGCCTCGGACGGGATAATTCACCCCTCCACTTT. Protein sequence: CASLGRDNSPLHF.

This clonotype came up many times. The chain combines TRBV20-1 with TRBJ2-1; D gene uncertain. V lost 6 bases and J 3 bases, leaving 12 bases between the germline ends. The CDR3 is 13 residues long. The germline gives CDR1 DFQATT, CDR2 SNEGSKA (reference sequence). The CDR3 nucleotides read TGCAGTGCCCCATCCCCGTTCTACAATGAGCAGTTCTTC. Encoded protein: CSAPSPFYNEQFF.

This clonotype has at least ten counts. This chain uses TRBV27 with TRBJ1-1; D not certain. This CDR3 is built from 13 residues. V lost 1 base and J 6 bases, leaving 9 bases between the germline ends. The germline V gene encodes CDR1 MNHEY and CDR2 SMNVEV (reference sequence). The CDR3 bases are TGTGCCAGCAGTTTATTGGCAGCTTCTGAAGCTTTCTTT. Translation gives CASSLLAASEAFF.

This clonotype was detected only a few times. This chain links TRBV20-1 with TRBJ1-2; D gene uncertain. V lost 6 bases, J lost 1 base, and 12 bases lay in between. CDR3 length: 13 amino acids. The germline CDR1 and CDR2 sequences are DFQATT and SNEGSKA (reference sequence). In nucleotides, the CDR3 is TGCAGTGCAGCTCCCGGGTTTAACTATGGCTACACCTTC. Amino acid sequence: CSAAPGFNYGYTF.

This clonotype was recorded at least ten times. V usage is TRBV2 and J usage is TRBJ1-1; D gene ambiguous. The V and J ends lost 0 bases and 0 bases respectively, with 5 bases between them. This CDR3 contains 14 residues. CDR1 is SNHLY, CDR2 FYNNEI, per germline. In nucleotides, the CDR3 is TGTGCCAGCAGTGAAGCGGGGATGAACACTGAAGCTTTCTTT. Its protein is CASSEAGMNTEAFF.

This sequence joins TRBV28 and TRBJ1-5; 8 positions match TRBD1. V shed 6 bases, J shed 4 bases, and the junction held 8 bases outside the gene matches. Germline loops: CDR1 MDHEN, CDR2 SYDVKM. The CDR3 totals 15 residues. The CDR3 spells CASSTGTGKNQPQHF. The CDR3 DNA reads as TGTGCCAGCAGCACAGGGACAGGAAAAAATCAGCCCCAGCATTTT. The variable domain in full, completed from reference TRBV28 and TRBJ1-5, reads DVKVTQSSRYLVKRTGEKVFLECVQDMDHENMFWYRQDPGLGLRLIYFSYDVKMKEKGDIPEGYSVSREKKERFSLILESASTNQTSMYLCASSTGTGKNQPQHFGDGTRLSIL.

This clonotype came up many times. The CDR3 DNA reads TGTGCCAGCAGCTCTACTAGCGGCAGTGTGGAGACCCAGTACTTC. It is translated as CASSSTSGSVETQYF. The chain is built from TRBV7-2 and TRBJ2-5; 8 bases are shared with TRBD2. The ends lost 4 bases at V and 5 bases at J; junction bases unmatched: 9. Germline V gene sequence: CDR1 SGHTA, CDR2 FQGNSA. The CDR3 extends over 15 amino acids.

About this clonotype itself: In this CDR3 the conserved last residue, phenylalanine or tryptophan, is missing, so a read error is likely. The chain employs TRBV28 and TRBJ2-7; D is unclear. Germline-derived CDR1 and CDR2 are MDHEN and SYDVKM. CDR3 size: 12 residues. The V gene lost 3 bases and the J gene lost 7 bases, with 10 bases spanning the gap. CDR3 loop: CASSLIGVEQYL. The DNA of the CDR3 is TGTGCCAGCAGTTTGATTGGGGTGGAGCAGTACCTC.

This clonotype was seen many times. The V call is TRBV28, the J call TRBJ1-1; tentatively, D is TRBD1 (5 bases). The germline V gene encodes CDR1 MDHEN and CDR2 SYDVKM. Trimming removed 10 bases at V and 0 bases at J, with 12 bases between. The CDR3 consists of 13 residues. This CDR3 is CATGDRLNTEAFF. The CDR3 DNA reads TGTGCCACCGGGGACCGATTGAACACTGAAGCTTTCTTT.

This clonotype showed up many times. This chain connects TRBV20-1 to TRBJ1-1, with a tentative D call TRBD1 (6 bases). Per germline, CDR1 DFQATT and CDR2 SNEGSKA (reference sequence). The CDR3 sequence is 13 residues long. V was cut by 6 bases and J by 1 base, with 12 bases left in between. The CDR3 loop reads CSAPDSPNTEAFF. The CDR3 DNA follows: TGCAGTGCCCCGGACAGCCCGAACACTGAAGCTTTCTTT.

At least ten counts were recorded for this clonotype. The chain is built from TRBV28 and TRBJ1-4; D is unclear. The CDR3 extends over 14 amino acids. The germline V gene encodes CDR1 MDHEN and CDR2 SYDVKM. V was cut by 1 base and J by 5 bases, with 8 bases left in between. The CDR3 loop is CASSLSVGNEKLFF. In DNA form, the CDR3 reads TGTGCCAGCAGTTTATCTGTAGGGAATGAAAAACTGTTTTTT.

In its sample, this clonotype was seen many times. The V call is TRBV7-8, the J call TRBJ1-2; 7 nucleotides line up with TRBD1. The CDR3 consists of 15 residues. J gave up 8 bases and V 5 bases, and 14 bases lay outside the gene matches. Germline CDR1 SGHVS, CDR2 FQNEAQ. As DNA, the CDR3 is TGTGCCAGCAGCAAGAGTGGAGGGGGCTTGGGAGGCTACACCTTC. Its protein is CASSKSGGGLGGYTF.

In its sample, this clonotype was seen many times. V gene TRBV7-9 combines with J gene TRBJ2-7, with TRBD2 matching over 10 bases. This CDR3 region has 17 residues. V gave up 2 bases and J gave up 3 bases; unmatched junction bases: 10. Germline V gives CDR1 SEHNR, CDR2 FQNEAQ (reference sequence). The CDR3 DNA reads TGTGCCAGCAGCTTAACCTATAAGCGGGAGGGCCACTACGAGCAGTACTTC. Translated, it gives CASSLTYKREGHYEQYF.

This chain joins TRBV5-1 and TRBJ1-2; a weak D match, TRBD1 (6 bases). Trimming cost V 1 base and J 7 bases, with 11 bases left between them. The CDR3 totals 13 residues. The germline gives CDR1 SGHRS, CDR2 YFSETQ. CDR3 DNA: TGCGCCAGCAGCTTGTGGGGGGCTAGTGGCTACACCTTC. Its protein is CASSLWGASGYTF.

J is TRBJ1-5 and V is TRBV4-1; D not resolved. Germline V CDR1 and CDR2: MGHRA, YSYEKL. The CDR3 consists of 16 residues. The V end lost 0 bases, the J end lost 3 bases, and 12 bases lay between the germline ends. CDR3 bases: TGCGCCAGCAGCCAAGATCCAGGTCAACTCAATCAGCCCCAGCATTTT. It yields the protein CASSQDPGQLNQPQHF.

The sample holds many counts of this clonotype. The chain joins TRBV3-1 to TRBJ1-4; D unresolved. The CDR3 is 13 amino acids. V was trimmed by 3 bases and J by 8 bases, leaving 10 bases between them. From germline, CDR1 is LGHDT and CDR2 YNNKEL (reference sequence). CDR3 sequence (DNA): TGTGCCAGCAGCCACTTGGTATCCGAAAAACTGTTTTTT. Amino acids: CASSHLVSEKLFF.

The V call is TRBV9, the J call TRBJ2-2; 9 bases map to TRBD1. Germline values: CDR1 SGDLS, CDR2 YYNGEE. V was clipped by 3 bases and J by 3 bases; unmatched bases: 9. This CDR3 is 17 amino acids long. CDR3 in amino acids: CASSASGTGYDTGELFF. Here the CDR3 DNA reads TGTGCCAGCAGCGCTTCCGGGACAGGGTATGACACCGGGGAGCTGTTTTTT.